This entry is about one TCR beta chain. This clone's antigen is unknown. Qualities for individual bases were not recorded, and no much larger clone is one base off. This record comes from a study of T-cell reconstitution after alpha-beta-depleted transplantation in children (dated by TCRdb to the mid-2010s). About the study as a whole: T-cell immune reconstitution after TCRalphabeta/CD19-depleted allogeneic hematopoietic cell transplantation in children was quantitatively tracked in the study by means of TCR repertoire profiling.

Including cysteine and valine, the CDR3 has 14 amino acids. Just CDR3 DNA is preserved here, 42 bases in frame from base 1. CDR1 MNHNS and CDR2 SASEGT were looked up in the germline V gene. V lost 6 bases and J lost 8 bases, and the count of bases not matched to a germline gene is 9. Library method: PCR. TCRdb shows the sequencer as Illumina HiSeq 2500. TCR libraries were prepared with molecular barcoding, using unique molecular identifiers to normalize TCRbeta repertoire quantification. TCRdb took the public reads, trimmed them with fastp at Q25, ran MiXCR for clone calling and kept in-frame beta chains. CDR3 protein sequences are deduplicated, and each keeps its most common genes and DNA. Within this sample are about 580,000 distinct CDR3 sequences, with 23% of them counted one time only. 12% to 15% of the sample belongs to the ten largest clones. In light of the paper, this sample's treatment or condition label describes: allogeneic hematopoietic cell transplantation with graft depleted of TCRalphabeta T cells and CD19 B cells. TCRalphabeta/CD19-depleted allogeneic hematopoietic cell grafts were given to the transplant recipients, all of whom were children.

The research as a whole found: The frequencies of hyperexpanded clones fell over the following months, and after one year, T-cell counts and TCRbeta diversity were mostly attributed to newly produced T cells. About two months after transplant, the apparently early recovery of alphabetaT-cell counts reportedly depended on just several hundred clones that had expanded rapidly and came from non-depleted graft cells. In some patients, the high TCRbeta diversity seen at day 60 was put down to recipient T cells and intrathymic progenitors that had survived conditioning.

The chain employs TRBV6-1 and TRBJ2-7; the central 11 bases match TRBD2. The TCR sequence derives from a boy younger than two who had a stem cell transplant for acute myeloid leukemia, so the T cells may come from the graft donor. This sample comprised PBMCs, mostly from graft donor cells, obtained 360 days after TCRalphabeta/CD19-depleted stem cell transplant. The CDR3 is CASSPTSGGVKQYV. The nucleotides read TGTGCCAGCAGCCCTACTAGCGGGGGCGTAAAGCAGTACGTC.